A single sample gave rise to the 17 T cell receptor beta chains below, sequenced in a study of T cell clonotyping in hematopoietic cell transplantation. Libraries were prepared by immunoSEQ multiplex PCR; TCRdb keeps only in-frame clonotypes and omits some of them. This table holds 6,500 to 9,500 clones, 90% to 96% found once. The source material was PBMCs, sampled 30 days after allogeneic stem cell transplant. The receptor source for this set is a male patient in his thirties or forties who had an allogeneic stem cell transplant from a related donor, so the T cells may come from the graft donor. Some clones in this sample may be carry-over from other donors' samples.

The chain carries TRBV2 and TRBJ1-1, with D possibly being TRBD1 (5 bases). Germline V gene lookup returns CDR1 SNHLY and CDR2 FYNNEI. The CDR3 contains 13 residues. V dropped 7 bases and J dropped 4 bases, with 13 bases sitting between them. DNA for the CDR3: TGTGCCAGCACTAAACAAGGGGTCACTGAAGCTTTCTTT. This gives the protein CASTKQGVTEAFF. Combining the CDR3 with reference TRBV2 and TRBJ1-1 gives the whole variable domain EPEVTQTPSHQVTQMGQEVILRCVPISNHLYFYWYRQILGQKVEFLVSFYNNEISEKSEIFDDQFSVERPDGSNFTLKIRSTKLEDSAMYFCASTKQGVTEAFFGQGTRLTVV.

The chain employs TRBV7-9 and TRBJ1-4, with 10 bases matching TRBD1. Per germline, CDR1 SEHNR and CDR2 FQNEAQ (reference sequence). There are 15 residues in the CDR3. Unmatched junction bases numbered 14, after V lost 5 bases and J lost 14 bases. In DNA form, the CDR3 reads TGTGCCAGCAGCCCTGGCCGGGACAGGGGTATCCGGCTGTTTTTT. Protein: CASSPGRDRGIRLFF.

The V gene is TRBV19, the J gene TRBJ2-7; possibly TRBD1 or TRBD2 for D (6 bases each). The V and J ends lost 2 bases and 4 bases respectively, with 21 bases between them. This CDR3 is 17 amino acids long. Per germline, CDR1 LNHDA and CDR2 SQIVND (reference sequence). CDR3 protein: CASSIFVGGSGTYEQYF. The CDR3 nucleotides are TGTGCCAGTAGTATATTTGTCGGGGGCAGTGGAACGTACGAGCAGTACTTC.

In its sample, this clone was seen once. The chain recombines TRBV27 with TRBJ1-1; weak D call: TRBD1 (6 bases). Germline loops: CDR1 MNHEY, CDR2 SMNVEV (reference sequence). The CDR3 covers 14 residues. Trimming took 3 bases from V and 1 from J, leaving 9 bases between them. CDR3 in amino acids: CASSLGTQNTEAFF. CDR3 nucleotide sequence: TGTGCCAGCAGTTTGGGGACACAGAACACTGAAGCTTTCTTT.

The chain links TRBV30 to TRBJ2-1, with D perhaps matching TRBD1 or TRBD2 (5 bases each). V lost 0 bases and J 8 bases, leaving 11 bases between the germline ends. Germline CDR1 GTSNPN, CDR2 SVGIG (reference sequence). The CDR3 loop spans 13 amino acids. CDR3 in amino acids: CAWSVEGIDEQFF. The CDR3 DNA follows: TGTGCCTGGAGTGTAGAGGGGATCGATGAGCAGTTCTTC.

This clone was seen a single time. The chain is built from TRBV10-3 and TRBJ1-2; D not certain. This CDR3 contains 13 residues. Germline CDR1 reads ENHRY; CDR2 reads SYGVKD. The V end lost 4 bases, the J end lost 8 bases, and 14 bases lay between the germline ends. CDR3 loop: CAISGEGLTGYTF. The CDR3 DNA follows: TGTGCCATCAGTGGCGAGGGCCTAACCGGCTACACCTTC.

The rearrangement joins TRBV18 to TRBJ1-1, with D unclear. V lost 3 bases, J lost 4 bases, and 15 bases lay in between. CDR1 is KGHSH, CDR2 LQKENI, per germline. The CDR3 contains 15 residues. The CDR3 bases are TGTGCCAGCTCACCTACCCAAGAGAGTGGCACTGAAGCTTTCTTT. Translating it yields CASSPTQESGTEAFF.

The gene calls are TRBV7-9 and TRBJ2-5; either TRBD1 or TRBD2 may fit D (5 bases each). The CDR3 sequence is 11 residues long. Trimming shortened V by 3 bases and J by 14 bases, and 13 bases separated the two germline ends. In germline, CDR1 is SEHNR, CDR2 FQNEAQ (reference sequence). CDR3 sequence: CASSLGQRGYF. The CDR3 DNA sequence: TGTGCCAGCAGCTTGGGGCAACGGGGTTACTTC.

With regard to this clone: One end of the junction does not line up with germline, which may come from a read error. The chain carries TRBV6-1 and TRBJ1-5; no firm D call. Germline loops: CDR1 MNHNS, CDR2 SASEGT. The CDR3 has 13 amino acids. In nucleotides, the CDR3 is TGTGCCAGCAGAGAAGTACAGTACCAGCCCCAGCATTTT. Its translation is CASREVQYQPQHF.

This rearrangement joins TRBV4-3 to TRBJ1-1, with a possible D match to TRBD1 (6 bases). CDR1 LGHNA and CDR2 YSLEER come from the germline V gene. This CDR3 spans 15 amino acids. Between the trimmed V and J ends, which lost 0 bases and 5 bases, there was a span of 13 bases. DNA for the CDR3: TGCGCCAGCAGCCAAGATCCAGGGGTGATAACTGAAGCTTTCTTT. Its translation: CASSQDPGVITEAFF.

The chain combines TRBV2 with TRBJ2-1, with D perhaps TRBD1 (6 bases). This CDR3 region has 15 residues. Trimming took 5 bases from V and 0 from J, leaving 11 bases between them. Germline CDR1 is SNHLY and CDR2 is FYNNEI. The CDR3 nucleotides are TGTGCCAGCAGTAGTGGACAGAGCTCCTACAATGAGCAGTTCTTC. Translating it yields CASSSGQSSYNEQFF.

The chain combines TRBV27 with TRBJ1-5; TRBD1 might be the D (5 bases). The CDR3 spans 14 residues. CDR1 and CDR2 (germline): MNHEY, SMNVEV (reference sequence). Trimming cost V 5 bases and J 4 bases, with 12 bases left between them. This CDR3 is CASSTRPGNQPQHF. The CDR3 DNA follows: TGTGCCAGCAGTACACGCCCAGGGAATCAGCCCCAGCATTTT.

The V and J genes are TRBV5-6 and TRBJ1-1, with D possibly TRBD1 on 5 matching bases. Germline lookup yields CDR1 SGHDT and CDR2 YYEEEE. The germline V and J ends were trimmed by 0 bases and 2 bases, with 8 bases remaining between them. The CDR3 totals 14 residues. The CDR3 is CASSLAQGNTEAFF. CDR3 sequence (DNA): TGTGCCAGCAGCTTGGCGCAGGGTAACACTGAAGCTTTCTTT.

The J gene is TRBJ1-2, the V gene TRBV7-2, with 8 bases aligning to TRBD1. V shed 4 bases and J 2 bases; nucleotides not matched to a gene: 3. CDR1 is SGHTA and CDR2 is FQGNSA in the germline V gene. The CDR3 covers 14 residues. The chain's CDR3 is CASSSWTGNYGYTF. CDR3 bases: TGTGCCAGCAGCTCCTGGACAGGGAACTATGGCTACACCTTC.

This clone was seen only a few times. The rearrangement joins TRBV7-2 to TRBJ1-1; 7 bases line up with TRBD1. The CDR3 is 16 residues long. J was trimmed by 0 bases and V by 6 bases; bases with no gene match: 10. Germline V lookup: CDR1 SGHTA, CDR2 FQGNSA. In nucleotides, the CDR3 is TGTGCCAGCAGATCGCGAGGGGGCGTGATGAACACTGAAGCTTTCTTT. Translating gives CASRSRGGVMNTEAFF. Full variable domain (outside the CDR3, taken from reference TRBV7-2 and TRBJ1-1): GAGVSQSPSNKVTEKGKDVELRCDPISGHTALYWYRQSLGQGLEFLIYFQGNSAPDKSGLPSDRFSAERTGGSVSTLTIQRTQQEDSAVYLCASRSRGGVMNTEAFFGQGTRLTVV.

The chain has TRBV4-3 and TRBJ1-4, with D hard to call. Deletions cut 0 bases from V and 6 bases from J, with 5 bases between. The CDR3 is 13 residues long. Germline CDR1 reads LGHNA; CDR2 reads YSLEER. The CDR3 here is CASSQDRYEKLFF. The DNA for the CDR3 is TGCGCCAGCAGCCAAGATAGGTATGAAAAACTGTTTTTT.

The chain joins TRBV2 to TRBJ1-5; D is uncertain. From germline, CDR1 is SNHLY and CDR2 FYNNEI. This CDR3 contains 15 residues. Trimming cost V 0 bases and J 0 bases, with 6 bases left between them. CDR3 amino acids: CASSEARISNQPQHF. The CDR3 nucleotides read TGTGCCAGCAGTGAAGCGCGGATTAGCAATCAGCCCCAGCATTTT.